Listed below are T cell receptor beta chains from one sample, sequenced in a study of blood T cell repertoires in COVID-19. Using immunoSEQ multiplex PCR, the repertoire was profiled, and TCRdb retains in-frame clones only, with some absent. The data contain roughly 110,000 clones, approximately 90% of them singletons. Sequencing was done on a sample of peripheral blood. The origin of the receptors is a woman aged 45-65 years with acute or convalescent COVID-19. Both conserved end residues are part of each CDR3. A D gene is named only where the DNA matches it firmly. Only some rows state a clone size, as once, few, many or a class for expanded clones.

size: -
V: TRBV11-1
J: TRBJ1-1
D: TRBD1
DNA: TGTGCCAGCAGCTTCATGGGACAGGGGGACACTGAAGCTTTCTTT
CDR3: CASSFMGQGDTEAFF

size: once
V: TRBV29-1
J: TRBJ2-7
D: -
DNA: TGCAGCGTTGCACGGGGAGCCTACGAGCAGTACTTC
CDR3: CSVARGAYEQYF

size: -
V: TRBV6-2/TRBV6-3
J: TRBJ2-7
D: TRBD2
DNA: TGTGCCAGCAGTTATGAACTAGCGTCCTACGAGCAGTACTTC
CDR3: CASSYELASYEQYF

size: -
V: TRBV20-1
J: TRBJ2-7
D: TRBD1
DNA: TGCAGTGCTAGTCCGGCAGGGGGCCTCTACGAGCAGTACTTC
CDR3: CSASPAGGLYEQYF

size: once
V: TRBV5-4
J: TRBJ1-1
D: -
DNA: TGTGCCAGCAGCTTGGTTCTGGGGGGCACTGAAGCTTTCTTT
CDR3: CASSLVLGGTEAFF

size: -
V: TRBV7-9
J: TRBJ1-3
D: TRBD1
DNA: TGTGCCAGCAGCAAGACAGGGGGTGGAAACACCATATATTTT
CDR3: CASSKTGGGNTIYF

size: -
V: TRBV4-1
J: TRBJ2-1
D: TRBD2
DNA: TGCGCCAGCAGCAAGGGGATAGCGGGAACATACAATGAGCAGTTCTTC
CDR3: CASSKGIAGTYNEQFF

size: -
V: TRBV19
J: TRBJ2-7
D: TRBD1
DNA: TGTGCCAGTAGTATAGGACAGGGGGGCTCCTACGAGCAGTACTTC
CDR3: CASSIGQGGSYEQYF

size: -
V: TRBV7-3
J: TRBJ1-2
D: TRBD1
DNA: TGTGCCAGCAGCTCAGGGGGACTCGCACAGGGTGGCTACACCTTC
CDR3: CASSSGGLAQGGYTF

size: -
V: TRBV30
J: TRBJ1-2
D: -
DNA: TGTGCCTGGAGTGTAGGGGGAGGCTACACCTTC
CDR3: CAWSVGGGYTF

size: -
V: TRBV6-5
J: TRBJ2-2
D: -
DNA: TGTGCCAGCAGGGGCTACGTCGGAACCGGGGAGCTGTTTTTT
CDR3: CASRGYVGTGELFF

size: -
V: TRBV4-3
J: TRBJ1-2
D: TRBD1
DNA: TGCGCCAGCAGCCACGGGACAGGGGAGGGTGGCTACACCTTC
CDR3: CASSHGTGEGGYTF

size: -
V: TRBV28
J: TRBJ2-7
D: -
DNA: TGTGCCAGCAGTTTCGGGGGGCGATTCGAGCAGTACTTC
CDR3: CASSFGGRFEQYF

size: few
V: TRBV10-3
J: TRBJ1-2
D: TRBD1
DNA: TGTGCCATCAGTTCAAAGGGGGCATATGGCTACACCTTC
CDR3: CAISSKGAYGYTF

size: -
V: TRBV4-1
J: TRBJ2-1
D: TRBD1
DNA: TGCGCCAGCATCGGGACAGGTGGAAATGAGCAGTTCTTC
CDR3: CASIGTGGNEQFF

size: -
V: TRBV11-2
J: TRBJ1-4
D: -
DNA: TGTGCCAGCAGCTTAACGGTTGCAACTAATGAAAAACTGTTTTTT
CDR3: CASSLTVATNEKLFF

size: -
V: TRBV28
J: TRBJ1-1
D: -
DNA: TGTGCCAGCACCCTCACCGGGTCTAACACTGAAGCTTTCTTT
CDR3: CASTLTGSNTEAFF

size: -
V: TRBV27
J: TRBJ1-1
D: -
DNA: TGTGCCAGCAGTTTCTCCTCCCTAGCGAACACTGAAGCTTTCTTT
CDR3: CASSFSSLANTEAFF

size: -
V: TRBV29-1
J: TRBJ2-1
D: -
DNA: TGCAGCGCCTGGGGGGAAAATGAGCAGTTCTTC
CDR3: CSAWGENEQFF

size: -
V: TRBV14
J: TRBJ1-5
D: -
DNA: TGTGCCAGCAGCCAAGAAGGATTCAGGGAGGCCTTTAGCAATCAGCCCCAGCATTTT
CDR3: CASSQEGFREAFSNQPQHF

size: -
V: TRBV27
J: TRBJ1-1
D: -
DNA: TGTGCCAGCAGTTTAGACCCTAGATGGACTGAAGCTTTCTTT
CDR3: CASSLDPRWTEAFF

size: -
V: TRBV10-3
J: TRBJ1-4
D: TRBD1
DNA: TGTGCCATCAGTGCAGGGGGCGGTGAAAAACTGTTTTTT
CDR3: CAISAGGGEKLFF

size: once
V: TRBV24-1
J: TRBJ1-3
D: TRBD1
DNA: TGTGCCACCAGTGAGGGGACAGGGTATTCGGGCGGAAACACCATATATTTT
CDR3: CATSEGTGYSGGNTIYF

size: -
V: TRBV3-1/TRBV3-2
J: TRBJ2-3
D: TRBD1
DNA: TGTGCCAGCAGGTCCGGGACAGGGGCCGATACGCAGTATTTT
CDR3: CASRSGTGADTQYF

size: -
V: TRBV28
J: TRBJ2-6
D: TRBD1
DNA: TGTGCCAGCAGCTCGGGACAGGGTGGCTCCAACGTCCTGACTTTC
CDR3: CASSSGQGGSNVLTF

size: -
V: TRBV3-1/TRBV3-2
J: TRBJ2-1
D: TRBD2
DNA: TGTGCCAGCAGCCACGAAACTAGCGGGGGGCCTTCAGAGCAGTTCTTC
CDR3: CASSHETSGGPSEQFF

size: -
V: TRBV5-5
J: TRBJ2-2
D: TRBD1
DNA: TGTGCCAGCAGCGGAGGACAGGGGTTTGCCGGGGAGCTGTTTTTT
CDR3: CASSGGQGFAGELFF

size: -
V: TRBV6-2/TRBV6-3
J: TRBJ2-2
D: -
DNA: TGTGCCAGCAGTTACGCTCACAGCTTCACCGGGGAGCTGTTTTTT
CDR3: CASSYAHSFTGELFF

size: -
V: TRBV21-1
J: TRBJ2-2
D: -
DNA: TGTGCCAGCCACCGGGACACACAAACCGGGGAGCTGTTTTTT
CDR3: CASHRDTQTGELFF

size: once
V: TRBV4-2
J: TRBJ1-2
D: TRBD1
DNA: TGTGCCAGCAGCCCCCGGGACAGGAATAACTATGGCTACACCTTC
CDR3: CASSPRDRNNYGYTF

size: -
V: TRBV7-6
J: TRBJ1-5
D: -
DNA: TGTGCCAGCAGCTTAGCGGCGGGCGGCAATCAGCCCCAGCATTTT
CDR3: CASSLAAGGNQPQHF

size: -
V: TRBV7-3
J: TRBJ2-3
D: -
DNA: TGTGCCAGCAGCCGCGGGCAAGGCCGGGGTAGGACAGATACGCAGTATTTT
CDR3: CASSRGQGRGRTDTQYF

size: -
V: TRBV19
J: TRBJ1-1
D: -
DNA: TGTGCCAGTAGTCTGAGCGACGACACTGAAGCTTTCTTT
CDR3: CASSLSDDTEAFF

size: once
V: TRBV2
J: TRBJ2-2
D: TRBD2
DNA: TGTGCCAGCAGTGGGACTAGCGGGGCGAACACCGGGGAGCTGTTTTTT
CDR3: CASSGTSGANTGELFF

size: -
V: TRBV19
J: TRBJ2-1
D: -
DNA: TGTGCCAGTAGTATACGAGGTAGCCCTTACAAATTCTACAATGAGCAGTTCTTC
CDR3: CASSIRGSPYKFYNEQFF

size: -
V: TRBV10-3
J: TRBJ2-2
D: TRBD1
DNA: TGTCCCGGGACAGGGGGCAACACCGGGGAGCTGTTTTTT
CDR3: CPGTGGNTGELFF

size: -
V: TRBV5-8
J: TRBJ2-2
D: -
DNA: TGTGCCAGCAGCTCACTCCTGCCAGGGTTGAGCGGGGAGCTGTTTTTT
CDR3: CASSSLLPGLSGELFF

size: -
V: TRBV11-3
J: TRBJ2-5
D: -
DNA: TGTGCCAGCAGCTTTTCGGGGGAGACCCAGTACTTC
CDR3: CASSFSGETQYF

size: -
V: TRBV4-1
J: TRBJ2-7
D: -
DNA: TGCGCCAGCAGCCAAGTGGGCAGCTCCTACGAGCAGTACTTC
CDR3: CASSQVGSSYEQYF

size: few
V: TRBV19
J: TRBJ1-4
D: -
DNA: TGTGCCAGTAGTACCTACTACACGACCGATGAAAAACTGTTTTTT
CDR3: CASSTYYTTDEKLFF

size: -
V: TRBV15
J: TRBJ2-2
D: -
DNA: TGTGCCACCAGGCCCGGGGGGCAAGGGAACGGGGAGCTGTTTTTT
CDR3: CATRPGGQGNGELFF

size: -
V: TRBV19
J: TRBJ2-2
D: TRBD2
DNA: TGTGCCAGTAGTATATCAGCGGGAGTTTTTACCGGGGAGCTGTTTTTT
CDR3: CASSISAGVFTGELFF

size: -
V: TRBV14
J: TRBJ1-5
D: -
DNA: TGTGCCAGCAGCCAAGATGAGTTTCTGCCCCAGCATTTT
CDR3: CASSQDEFLPQHF

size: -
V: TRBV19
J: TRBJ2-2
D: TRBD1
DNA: TGTGCCAGTAGCCCGACAGGGACCGCCGGGGAGCTGTTTTTT
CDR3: CASSPTGTAGELFF

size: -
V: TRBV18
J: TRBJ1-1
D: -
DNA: TGTGCCAGCTCCCCGCCGGTGGACACATTTTTACGTACTGAAGCTTTCTTT
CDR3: CASSPPVDTFLRTEAFF